This TCR beta chain is drawn from a study of graft-versus-host responses after intestinal transplantation. Sequenced by immunoSEQ multiplex PCR; TCRdb stores in-frame clones only, minus some. The table records some 150,000 clones, over 90% of them present only once. Worth noting for this clone: Its antigen is undetermined.

This CDR3 spans 22 amino acids. CDR1 and CDR2 from the germline V gene are GTSNPN and SVGIG (reference sequence). V gave up 2 bases and J gave up 3 bases; unmatched junction bases: 29. Whole-study results and caveats: Individuals carrying graft-donor T cell macrochimerism showed high graft-versus-host to host-versus-graft clonal ratios in allografts. GvH clones were identified in recipient marrow, with some first appearing in ileum or blood. Early post-transplant HvG declines tracked with peak circulating GvH clone levels.

The chain recombines TRBV30 with TRBJ2-5; TRBD1 agrees at 8 bases. The input for sequencing was unstimulated CD4+ T cells sorted from spleen or lymph node cells, taken before intestinal transplant. The TCR comes from a human donor who received an intestinal transplant. This CDR3 is CAWSRQGFYNRKAQRVEETQYF. CDR3 DNA sequence: TGTGCCTGGAGTCGACAGGGGTTCTACAATCGAAAAGCACAAAGAGTGGAAGAGACCCAGTACTTC. Full variable domain (remainder filled in from reference TRBV30 and TRBJ2-5): SQTIHQWPATLVQPVGSPLSLECTVEGTSNPNLYWYRQAAGRGLQLLFYSVGIGQISSEVPQNLSASRPQDRQFILSSKKLLLSDSGFYLCAWSRQGFYNRKAQRVEETQYFGPGTRLLVL.